Below, one TCR beta chain is given with its context. The antigen remains unidentified. CDR1 is SGHRS and CDR2 is YFSETQ in the germline V gene. The ends were cut back, 1 base at V and 4 bases at J, with 6 bases in the middle. The CDR3 is made up of 12 amino acids. Clones were sequenced by immunoSEQ multiplex PCR, and TCRdb holds only the in-frame ones, with some missing. Of some 140,000 clones listed, 93% are singletons. This record belongs to a study of T cell responses to AZD1222 COVID-19 vaccine. Study observations and caveats: Of spike-specific TCRs, nearly half reportedly target regions left unmutated in variants.

The sequence derives from an adult in good health. The J gene is TRBJ2-7, the V gene TRBV5-1, with D perhaps matching TRBD1 (5 bases). Sequenced material: peripheral blood, taken on day 0 of AZD1222 vaccination. CDR3 region: CASSLPGYEQYF. The CDR3 coding sequence is TGCGCCAGCAGCTTGCCAGGGTACGAGCAGTACTTC.